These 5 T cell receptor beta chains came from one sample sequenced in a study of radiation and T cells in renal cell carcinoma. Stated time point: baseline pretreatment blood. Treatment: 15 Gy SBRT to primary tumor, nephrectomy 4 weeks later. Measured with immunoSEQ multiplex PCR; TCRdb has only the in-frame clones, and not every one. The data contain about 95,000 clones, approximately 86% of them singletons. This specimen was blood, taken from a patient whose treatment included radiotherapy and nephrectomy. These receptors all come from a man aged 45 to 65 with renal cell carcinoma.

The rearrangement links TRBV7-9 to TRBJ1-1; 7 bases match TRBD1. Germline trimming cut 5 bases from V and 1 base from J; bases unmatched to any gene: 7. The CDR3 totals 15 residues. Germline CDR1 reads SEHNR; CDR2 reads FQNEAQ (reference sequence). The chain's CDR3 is CASSPSGTENTEAFF. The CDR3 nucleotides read TGTGCCAGCAGCCCGAGCGGGACAGAGAACACTGAAGCTTTCTTT.

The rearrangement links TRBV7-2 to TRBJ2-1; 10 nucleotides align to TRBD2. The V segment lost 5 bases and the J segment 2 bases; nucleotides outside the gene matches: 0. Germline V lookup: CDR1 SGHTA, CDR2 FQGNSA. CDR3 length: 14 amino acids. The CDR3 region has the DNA TGTGCCAGCAGCAGCGGGAGGGCCTACAATGAGCAGTTCTTC. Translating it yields CASSSGRAYNEQFF.

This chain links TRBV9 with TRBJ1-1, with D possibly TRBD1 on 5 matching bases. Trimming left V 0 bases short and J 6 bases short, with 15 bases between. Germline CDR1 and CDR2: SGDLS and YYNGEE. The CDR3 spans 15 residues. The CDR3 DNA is TGTGCCAGCAGCGTAGTGGGCAGGGAGATTGCTGAAGCTTTCTTT. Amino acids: CASSVVGREIAEAFF.

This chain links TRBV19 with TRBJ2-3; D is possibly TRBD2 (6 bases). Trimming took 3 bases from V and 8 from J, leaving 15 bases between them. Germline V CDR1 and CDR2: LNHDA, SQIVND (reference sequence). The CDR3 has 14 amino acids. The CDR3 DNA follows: TGTGCCAGTAGTATTGCGCGGGGAAGAAGTACGCAGTATTTT. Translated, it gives CASSIARGRSTQYF.

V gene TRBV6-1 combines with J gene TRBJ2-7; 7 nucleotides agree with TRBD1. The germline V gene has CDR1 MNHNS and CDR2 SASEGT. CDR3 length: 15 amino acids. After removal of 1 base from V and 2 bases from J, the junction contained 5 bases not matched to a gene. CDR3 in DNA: TGTGCCAGCAGTGAAGTCTCAGGGGGAACCTACGAGCAGTACTTC. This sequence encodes CASSEVSGGTYEQYF.